These 4 T cell receptor beta chains originate from one sample sequenced in a study of OX40 agonist ivuxolimab in advanced cancers. Only in-frame clones appear in the TCRdb table, and some are missing; sequencing was by immunoSEQ multiplex PCR. Of some 23,000 clones listed, roughly 79% are singletons. Sequenced here: CD4+ or CD8+ T cells sorted from blood, sampled in a trial of the OX40 agonist ivuxolimab. Receptors originate from an adult with an advanced solid tumor such as melanoma, head and neck, liver or kidney cancer.

This clone was seen only a few times. The gene calls are TRBV7-6 and TRBJ2-7, with D possibly matching TRBD1 (6 bases). The CDR3 contains 13 residues. V lost 5 bases and J lost 2, with 10 bases in between. The germline CDR1 and CDR2 sequences are SGHVS and FNYEAQ. CDR3 nucleotide sequence: TGTGCCAGCAGCCCGACAGGAACCTACGAGCAGTACTTC. Translating gives CASSPTGTYEQYF. The whole variable domain, filled in from reference TRBV7-6 and TRBJ2-7, reads GAGVSQSPRYKVTKRGQDVALRCDPISGHVSLYWYRQALGQGPEFLTYFNYEAQQDKSGLPNDRFSAERPEGSISTLTIQRTEQRDSAMYRCASSPTGTYEQYFGPGTRLTVT.

The V gene is TRBV7-9, the J gene TRBJ2-3, with 8 bases aligning to TRBD2. This CDR3 is 18 amino acids long. Germline trimming cut 1 base from V and 0 bases from J; bases unmatched to any gene: 9. CDR1 is SEHNR, CDR2 FQNEAQ, per germline (reference sequence). CDR3 in amino acids: CASSLEAGVFSSTDTQYF. The CDR3, as DNA: TGTGCCAGCAGCTTAGAAGCGGGGGTCTTCTCTAGCACAGATACGCAGTATTTT. The full variable domain, rest sourced from reference TRBV7-9 and TRBJ2-3, is DTGVSQNPRHKITKRGQNVTFRCDPISEHNRLYWYRQTLGQGPEFLTYFQNEAQLEKSRLLSDRFSAERPKGSFSTLEIQRTEQGDSAMYLCASSLEAGVFSSTDTQYFGPGTRLTVL.

V usage is TRBV25-1 and J usage is TRBJ2-2; perhaps TRBD2 as D (6 bases). V was clipped by 0 bases and J by 8 bases, with 13 bases between them. The CDR3 runs to 15 residues. Germline-derived CDR1 and CDR2 are MGHDK and SYGVNS. This CDR3 reads CASSEYGSGRGELFF. The CDR3 DNA follows: TGTGCCAGCAGTGAATATGGGTCGGGGAGGGGGGAGCTGTTTTTT.

The chain joins TRBV6-1 to TRBJ2-1; TRBD1 matches at 11 bases. In germline, CDR1 is MNHNS, CDR2 SASEGT. The junction had 6 bases not matched to a gene; V was cut back by 6 bases and J by 8 bases. This CDR3 contains 14 residues. This CDR3 is CASSRDRGFDEQFF. The CDR3 region has the DNA TGTGCCAGCAGCCGGGACAGGGGGTTTGATGAGCAGTTCTTC.